A single count supports the clone carrying this T cell receptor (beta chain). This specimen belongs to a study of blood T cell repertoires in COVID-19. Study-level background: T cells, B-cell-depleted T cells, or PBMCs provided the cDNA or gDNA that served as material.

V shed 1 base, J shed 5 bases, and the junction held 9 bases outside the gene matches. The germline CDR1 and CDR2 sequences are SGHNT and YYREEE (reference sequence). This CDR3 spans 16 amino acids. Profiled with immunoSEQ multiplex PCR; TCRdb holds only in-frame clones, not every one. Found here are around 120,000 clones, 88% of them singletons; the top ten hold over 1.5%. This chain connects TRBV5-4 to TRBJ2-3; 8 bases line up with TRBD2. The source material was peripheral blood. This TCR was recovered from a human donor in a cohort sampled during active COVID-19. The CDR3 bases are TGTGCCAGCAGCTTGTATACGGGGGGGAGGGAAGATACGCAGTATTTT. It translates to CASSLYTGGREDTQYF.